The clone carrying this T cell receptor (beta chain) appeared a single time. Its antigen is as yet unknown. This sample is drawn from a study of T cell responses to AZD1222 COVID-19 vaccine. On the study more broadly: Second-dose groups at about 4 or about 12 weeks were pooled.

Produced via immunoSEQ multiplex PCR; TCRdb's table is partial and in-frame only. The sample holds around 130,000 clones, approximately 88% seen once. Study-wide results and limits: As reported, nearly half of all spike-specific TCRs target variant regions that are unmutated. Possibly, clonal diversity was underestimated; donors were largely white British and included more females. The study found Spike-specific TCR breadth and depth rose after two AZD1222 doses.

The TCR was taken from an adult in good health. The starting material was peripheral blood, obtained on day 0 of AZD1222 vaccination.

CDR3 loop: CASSLGGRGTDTQYF. Written as DNA, the CDR3 is TGTGCCAGTAGTTTAGGGGGCCGGGGAACAGATACGCAGTATTTT. The chain recombines TRBV19 with TRBJ2-3, with 7 positions matching TRBD1. The junction had 8 bases not matched to a gene; V was cut back by 5 bases and J by 3 bases. CDR3 length: 15 amino acids. CDR1 LNHDA and CDR2 SQIVND come from the germline V gene (reference sequence).